This T cell receptor beta chain was retrieved from a study of technical replicates of blood from a few donors. The CDR3 runs to 10 residues. Deletions cut 4 bases from V and 7 bases from J, with 8 bases between. Per the germline V gene, CDR1 is SQVTM and CDR2 is ANQGSEA. Assay used: immunoSEQ multiplex PCR; TCRdb lists only in-frame clones, some missing. The repertoire holds nearly 80,000 clones, with approximately 96% as singletons. The chain joins TRBV29-1 to TRBJ2-7; TRBD1 is a possible D gene (5 bases). The origin of this receptor is a human donor in good health. The sequencing sample was made of T cells isolated from PBMCs. The CDR3 is CSVVGVEQYF. CDR3 bases: TGCAGCGTTGTAGGGGTAGAGCAGTACTTC.